This TCR beta chain appears in the sequencing data of a study of blood T cell repertoires in COVID-19. Turning to the study itself: T cells, B-cell-depleted T cells, or PBMCs provided the cDNA or gDNA that served as material.

J gave up 5 bases and V 4 bases, and 8 bases lay outside the gene matches. This CDR3 is built from 15 residues. Germline assignment: CDR1 SEHNR and CDR2 FQNEAQ (reference sequence). TCRdb keeps only in-frame clones here, not all; method: immunoSEQ multiplex PCR. The table shows 70,000 or so clones, with 90% occurring only once. The chain joins TRBV7-9 to TRBJ1-1; 9 bases are a match to TRBD1. This TCR was recovered from a human donor in a cohort sampled during active COVID-19. The sequenced sample consisted of peripheral blood. The CDR3 nucleotides are TGTGCCAGCAGCTACACAGGGGGCGCTGGAACTGAAGCTTTCTTT. Protein sequence: CASSYTGGAGTEAFF.